This T cell receptor (beta chain) was sequenced in a study of PD-L1 blockade in urothelial cancer. Study context: The study started patients on atezolizumab around 2014, giving 1,200 mg intravenously every 3 weeks. Researchers looked at the blood 3 weeks (second dose) and 6 weeks after treatment began. The study, taken as a whole, reports: Lower than median blood TCR clonality before treatment predicted better survival.

As concerns this clone: Its cognate antigen is unknown.

V gave up 7 bases and J gave up 0 bases, with 12 bases separating them. The CDR3 length is 13 residues. Germline loops: CDR1 SQVTM, CDR2 ANQGSEA. What went into each PCR as a spike was synthetic TCR analog templates. The method was immunoSEQ multiplex PCR; TCRdb's version includes in-frame clones alone and lacks a portion of them. The sample lists about 81,000 clones, 90% occurring once. The rearrangement uses TRBV29-1 and TRBJ2-5; D is perhaps TRBD2 (6 bases). This TCR was recovered from a man aged 60-69 years with urothelial cancer. Sequencing used PBMCs, obtained around atezolizumab (anti-PD-L1) treatment. This chain's CDR3 is CSAGGTDQETQYF. DNA of the CDR3: TGCAGCGCTGGGGGGACGGACCAAGAGACCCAGTACTTC.